The following is a T cell receptor (beta chain) sequence with its context. Its specificity is unknown. This entry comes from a study of T cells in Graves' hyperthyroidism and ophthalmopathy. Findings and caveats of the study: Most thyroid-expanded clonotypes above 0.001 were also found in blood. Model-based prediction identified ophthalmopathy a median roughly 6.1 months prior to its onset.

J was trimmed by 5 bases and V by 3 bases; bases with no gene match: 4. Germline CDR1 is SEHNR and CDR2 is FQNEAQ (reference sequence). The length of the CDR3 is 14 residues. The study excluded patients with uncontrolled infection, other autoimmune disease, pregnancy or lactation. Amplification of TCR beta CDR3 regions used RNA as the template. The study used the HTBI primer set for a first-round RT-PCR of the TCR CDR3. TCRdb passed the multiplex PCR reads through MiXCR, listing each CDR3 protein once. Of roughly 400,000 distinct CDR3 sequences in the sample, about 15% were seen once. The sequence was collected from a woman aged 18-35 years with Graves' hyperthyroidism that later progressed to Graves' ophthalmopathy. The chain is built from TRBV7-9 and TRBJ2-7, with 10 bases fitting TRBD1. The specimen sequenced was blood. The CDR3: CASSLGTGVNEQYF. Written as DNA, the CDR3 is TGTGCCAGCAGCTTGGGGACAGGGGTAAACGAGCAGTACTTC.